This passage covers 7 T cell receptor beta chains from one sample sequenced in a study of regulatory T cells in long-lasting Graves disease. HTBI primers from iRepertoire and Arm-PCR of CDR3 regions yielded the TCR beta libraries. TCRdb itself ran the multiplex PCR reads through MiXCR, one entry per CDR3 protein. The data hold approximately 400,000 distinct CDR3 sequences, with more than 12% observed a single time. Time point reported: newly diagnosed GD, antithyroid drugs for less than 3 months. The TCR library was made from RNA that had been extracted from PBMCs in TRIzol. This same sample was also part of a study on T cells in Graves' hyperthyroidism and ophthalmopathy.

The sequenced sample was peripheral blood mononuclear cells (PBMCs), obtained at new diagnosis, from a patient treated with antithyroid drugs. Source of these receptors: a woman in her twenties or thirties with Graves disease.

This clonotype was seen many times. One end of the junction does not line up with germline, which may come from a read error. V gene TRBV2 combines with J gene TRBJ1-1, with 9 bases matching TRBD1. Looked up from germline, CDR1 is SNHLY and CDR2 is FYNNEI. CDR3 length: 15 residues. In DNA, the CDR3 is TGTGCCAGCAGGGAAGAACAGGGGGCGTGGGCTGAAGCTTTCTTT. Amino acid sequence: CASREEQGAWAEAFF.

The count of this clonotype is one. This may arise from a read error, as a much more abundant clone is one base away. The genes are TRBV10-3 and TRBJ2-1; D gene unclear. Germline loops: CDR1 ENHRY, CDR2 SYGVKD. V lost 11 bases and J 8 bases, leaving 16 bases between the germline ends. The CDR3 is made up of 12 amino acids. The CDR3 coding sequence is TGTGCCCTCACCGGGCCGGCGGATGAGCAGTTCTTC. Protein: CALTGPADEQFF.

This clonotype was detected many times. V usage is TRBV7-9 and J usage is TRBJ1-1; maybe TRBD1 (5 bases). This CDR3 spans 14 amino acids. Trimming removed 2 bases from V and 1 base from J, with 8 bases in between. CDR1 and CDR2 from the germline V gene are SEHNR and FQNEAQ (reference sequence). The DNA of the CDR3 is TGTGCCAGCAGCTTATTAGACAGGAACACTGAAGCTTTCTTT. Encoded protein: CASSLLDRNTEAFF.

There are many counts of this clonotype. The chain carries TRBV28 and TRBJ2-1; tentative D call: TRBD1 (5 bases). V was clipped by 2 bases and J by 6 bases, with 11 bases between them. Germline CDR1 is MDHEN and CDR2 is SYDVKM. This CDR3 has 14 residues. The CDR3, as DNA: TGTGCCAGCAGTTTAATGGGGCGCGGCAATGAGCAGTTCTTC. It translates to CASSLMGRGNEQFF.

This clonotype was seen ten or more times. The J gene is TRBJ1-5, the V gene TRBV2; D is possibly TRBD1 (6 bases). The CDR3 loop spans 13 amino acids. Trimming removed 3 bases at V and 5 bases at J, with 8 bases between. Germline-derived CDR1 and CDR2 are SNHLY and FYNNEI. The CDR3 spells CASSENRDQPQHF. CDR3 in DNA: TGTGCCAGCAGTGAGAACAGGGATCAGCCCCAGCATTTT.

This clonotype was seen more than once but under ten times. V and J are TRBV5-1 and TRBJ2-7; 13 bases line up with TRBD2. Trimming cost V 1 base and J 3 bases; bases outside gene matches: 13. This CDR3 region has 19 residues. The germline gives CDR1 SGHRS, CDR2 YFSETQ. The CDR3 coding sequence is TGCGCCAGCAGCTTGATACCGCCGGGACTAGCGGGAAAGGGCTACGAGCAGTACTTC. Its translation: CASSLIPPGLAGKGYEQYF.

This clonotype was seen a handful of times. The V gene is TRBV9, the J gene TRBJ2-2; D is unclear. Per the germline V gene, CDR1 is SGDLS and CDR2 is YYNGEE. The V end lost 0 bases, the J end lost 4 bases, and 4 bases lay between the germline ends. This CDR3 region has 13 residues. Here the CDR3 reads CASSVGSTGELFF. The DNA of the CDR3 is TGTGCCAGCAGCGTAGGAAGCACCGGGGAGCTGTTTTTT.